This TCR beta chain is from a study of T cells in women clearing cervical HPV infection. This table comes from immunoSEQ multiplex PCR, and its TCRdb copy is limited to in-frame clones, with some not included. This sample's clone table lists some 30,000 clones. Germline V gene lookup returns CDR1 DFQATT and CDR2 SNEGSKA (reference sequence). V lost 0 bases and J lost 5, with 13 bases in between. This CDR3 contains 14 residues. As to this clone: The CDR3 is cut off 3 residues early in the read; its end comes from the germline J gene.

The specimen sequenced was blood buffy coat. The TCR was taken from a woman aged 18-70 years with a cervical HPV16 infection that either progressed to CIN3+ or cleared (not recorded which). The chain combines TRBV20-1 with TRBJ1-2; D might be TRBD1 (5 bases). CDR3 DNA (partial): TGCAGTGCTAGAGATCAAGGGGCAGGGTATGGC. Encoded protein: CSARDQGAGYG. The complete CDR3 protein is CSARDQGAGYGYTF.